The 29 T cell receptor beta chains in this list originate from one sample, sequenced in a study of T cell responses to AZD1222 COVID-19 vaccine. Using immunoSEQ multiplex PCR, the repertoire was profiled, and TCRdb retains in-frame clones only, with some absent. Of over 110,000 clones in the sample, about 92% were seen once. Material: peripheral blood, obtained after recovery from COVID-19. The receptors come from an adult who had recovered from COVID-19.

The genes are TRBV13 and TRBJ2-2; 9 nucleotides line up with TRBD2. This CDR3 contains 18 residues. The germline V gene encodes CDR1 PRHDT and CDR2 FYEKMQ (reference sequence). Unmatched junction bases numbered 10, after V lost 4 bases and J lost 1 base. The CDR3 coding sequence is TGTGCCAGCAGCTACCTGGGTTCGCGGGAGGGGAACACCGGGGAGCTGTTTTTT. Protein sequence: CASSYLGSREGNTGELFF.

This clone was observed a single time. V gene TRBV21-1 combines with J gene TRBJ1-3; no DNA check was done on the table's D call, TRBD1. TRBV21-1 is an annotated pseudogene. The CDR3 extends over 14 amino acids. The CDR3 is CASSNRELGNTIYF. DNA for the CDR3: TGTGCCAGCAGCAACAGGGAACTTGGAAACACCATATATTTT.

V gene TRBV12-3 or TRBV12-4 combines with J gene TRBJ2-1, with no clear D. CDR3 length: 13 residues. Trimming removed 7 bases at V and 5 bases at J, with 12 bases between. CDR3 in amino acids: CASNLAQNNEQFF. The CDR3, as DNA: TGTGCCAGCAATCTTGCCCAGAACAATGAGCAGTTCTTC.

This sequence joins TRBV27 and TRBJ2-2, with unresolved D. Germline V gene sequence: CDR1 MNHEY, CDR2 SMNVEV (reference sequence). CDR3 size: 13 residues. The V and J ends lost 1 base and 5 bases respectively, with 5 bases between them. The CDR3 sequence is CASSLLKTGELFF. In DNA, the CDR3 is TGTGCCAGCAGTTTATTGAAAACCGGGGAGCTGTTTTTT.

CDR3 in amino acids: CASSIGGRGGSNTGELFF. The CDR3 DNA follows: TGTGCCAGTAGTATTGGGGGCAGGGGCGGGAGCAACACCGGGGAGCTGTTTTTT. This chain connects TRBV19 to TRBJ2-2; D is perhaps TRBD2 (7 bases). Germline values: CDR1 LNHDA, CDR2 SQIVND (reference sequence). This CDR3 is built from 18 residues. Trimming removed 3 bases at V and 2 bases at J, with 19 bases between.

The chain joins TRBV19 to TRBJ1-5; tentative D call: TRBD1 (6 bases). CDR1 LNHDA and CDR2 SQIVND come from the germline V gene (reference sequence). The CDR3 spans 15 residues. Deletions cut 1 base from V and 1 base from J, with 8 bases between. The CDR3 DNA is TGTGCCAGTAGTATAGTTACAGGGAGCAATCAGCCCCAGCATTTT. Translating gives CASSIVTGSNQPQHF. Looking up the rest from reference TRBV19 and TRBJ1-5 gives the full variable domain: DGGITQSPKYLFRKEGQNVTLSCEQNLNHDAMYWYRQDPGQGLRLIYYSQIVNDFQKGDIAEGYSVSREKKESFPLTVTSAQKNPTAFYLCASSIVTGSNQPQHFGDGTRLSIL.

The chain carries TRBV6-2 or TRBV6-3 and TRBJ1-5; D remains unclear. The CDR3 runs to 14 residues. The germline gives CDR1 MNHEY, CDR2 SVGEGT. Trimming took 2 bases from V and 6 from J, leaving 11 bases between them. In nucleotides, the CDR3 is TGTGCCAGCAGTTACGGGGATTGGGGTCAGCCCCAGCATTTT. Translating it yields CASSYGDWGQPQHF.

The V gene is TRBV21-1, the J gene TRBJ2-3; no check of the table's D call, TRBD2, against the DNA was made. TRBV21-1 is flagged as a pseudogene. The CDR3 totals 18 residues. The DNA of the CDR3 is TGTGCCAGCAGCCGAATTAGCGGGAGGCATGTGATGACAGATACGCAGTATTTT. It codes for CASSRISGRHVMTDTQYF.

The chain uses TRBV19 and TRBJ2-1; 7 bases match TRBD2. V shed 7 bases and J 5 bases; nucleotides not matched to a gene: 2. CDR3 length: 12 residues. In germline, CDR1 is LNHDA, CDR2 SQIVND (reference sequence). The CDR3 spells CASTSGDNEQFF. The DNA of the CDR3 is TGTGCCAGTACTAGCGGTGACAATGAGCAGTTCTTC.

The chain has TRBV9 and TRBJ1-3; D uncertain. Germline V CDR1 and CDR2: SGDLS, YYNGEE. Trimming shortened V by 0 bases and J by 8 bases, and 15 bases separated the two germline ends. There are 15 residues in the CDR3. The CDR3 bases are TGTGCCAGCAGCGTAGGTGGGATCCGAGTGGACACCATATATTTT. It encodes CASSVGGIRVDTIYF. Full variable domain (remainder filled in from reference TRBV9 and TRBJ1-3): DSGVTQTPKHLITATGQRVTLRCSPRSGDLSVYWYQQSLDQGLQFLIQYYNGEERAKGNILERFSAQQFPDLHSELNLSSLELGDSALYFCASSVGGIRVDTIYFGEGSWLTVV.

V usage is TRBV24-1 and J usage is TRBJ1-5; a possible D gene is TRBD1 (6 bases). The germline gives CDR1 KGHDR, CDR2 SFDVKD. This CDR3 contains 14 residues. The V end was cut by 1 base, the J end by 5 bases, with 8 bases between. CDR3 amino acids: CATSDFTGHQPQHF. Here the CDR3 DNA reads TGTGCCACCAGTGATTTCACAGGGCATCAGCCCCAGCATTTT.

This clone has more than one count but fewer than ten. The chain uses TRBV29-1 and TRBJ2-7; TRBD2 matches at 9 bases. The CDR3 spans 11 residues. Per germline, CDR1 SQVTM and CDR2 ANQGSEA. After removal of 6 bases from V and 6 bases from J, the junction contained 3 bases not matched to a gene. CDR3 nucleotides: TGCAGCGTGGGAGCGGGGGGCGAGCAGTACTTC. Translating it yields CSVGAGGEQYF.

This clone appeared once. The rearrangement links TRBV11-2 to TRBJ1-5; the match to TRBD1 covers 9 bases. The V and J ends lost 1 base and 4 bases, in that order; junction bases with no gene match: 5. The CDR3 runs 16 residues. The germline V gene has CDR1 SGHAT and CDR2 FQNNGV. CDR3 loop: CASSLGGQGGNQPQHF. The CDR3 nucleotides are TGTGCCAGCAGCTTAGGGGGACAGGGAGGGAATCAGCCCCAGCATTTT.

The CDR3 bases are TGTGCCAGCGCGGGGGGGACCTACGAGCAGTACTTC. Amino acids: CASAGGTYEQYF. The rearrangement links TRBV2 to TRBJ2-7, with 9 bases identical to TRBD2. Germline CDR1 and CDR2: SNHLY and FYNNEI. The V segment lost 8 bases and the J segment 2 bases; nucleotides outside the gene matches: 1. The CDR3 loop spans 12 amino acids.

This chain joins TRBV19 and TRBJ1-5; D is possibly TRBD1 (5 bases). The CDR3 totals 13 residues. The germline CDR1 and CDR2 sequences are LNHDA and SQIVND (reference sequence). The V end was cut by 5 bases, the J end by 7 bases, with 12 bases between. In DNA form, the CDR3 reads TGTGCCAGTAGTCCGGGGGTTCGGCAGCCCCAGCATTTT. Its translation: CASSPGVRQPQHF.

The chain is built from TRBV28 and TRBJ1-1; TRBD1 might be the D (5 bases). Germline V gene sequence: CDR1 MDHEN, CDR2 SYDVKM. Trimming took off 4 bases at V and 1 base at J, with 13 bases between the two ends. This CDR3 has 15 amino acids. The CDR3 DNA follows: TGTGCCAGCAGTTGGACAACCCTCAAGAACACTGAAGCTTTCTTT. Amino acids: CASSWTTLKNTEAFF.

This sequence joins TRBV5-1 and TRBJ1-2, with unresolved D. Per the germline V gene, CDR1 is SGHRS and CDR2 is YFSETQ. This CDR3 has 13 amino acids. Trimming stripped 1 base from V and 4 bases from J, with 8 bases between. The CDR3 sequence: CASSLRGTYGYTF. The CDR3 nucleotides read TGCGCCAGCAGCTTGCGGGGAACCTATGGCTACACCTTC.

The gene calls are TRBV7-3 and TRBJ2-1, with D perhaps assigned TRBD1 or TRBD2 (5 bases each). The CDR3 totals 15 residues. Germline V gene lookup returns CDR1 SGHTA and CDR2 FQGTGA. Trimming took off 1 base at V and 5 bases at J, with 12 bases between the two ends. CDR3 region: CASSLIAGTDNEQFF. Here the CDR3 DNA reads TGTGCCAGCAGCTTAATAGCCGGGACCGACAATGAGCAGTTCTTC. Combining the CDR3 with reference TRBV7-3 and TRBJ2-1 gives the whole variable domain GAGVSQTPSNKVTEKGKYVELRCDPISGHTALYWYRQSLGQGPEFLIYFQGTGAADDSGLPNDRFFAVRPEGSVSTLKIQRTERGDSAVYLCASSLIAGTDNEQFFGPGTRLTVL.

The CDR3 is CASSLSLPFILQETQYF. The CDR3 DNA reads TGTGCCAGCAGTTTATCCCTCCCTTTTATACTACAAGAGACCCAGTACTTC. The J gene is TRBJ2-5, the V gene TRBV28; D is ambiguous. The CDR3 is 17 residues long. CDR1 and CDR2 from the germline V gene are MDHEN and SYDVKM. V was pared by 1 base and J by 2 bases, with 17 bases between.

The genes are TRBV6-5 and TRBJ1-1; 7 bases are shared with TRBD1. The J segment lost 0 bases and the V segment lost 7 bases, leaving 5 bases of the junction unmatched. The CDR3 runs 14 residues. Germline V gene lookup returns CDR1 MNHEY and CDR2 SVGAGI. CDR3 region: CASTPDRMNTEAFF. CDR3 in DNA: TGTGCCAGCACCCCGGACAGGATGAACACTGAAGCTTTCTTT.

The V gene is TRBV5-4, the J gene TRBJ2-1; D assignment may be TRBD1 or TRBD2 (5 bases each). Germline CDR1 is SGHNT and CDR2 is YYREEE (reference sequence). Trimming removed 5 bases at V and 0 bases at J, with 15 bases between. The CDR3 extends over 16 amino acids. The CDR3 DNA reads as TGTGCCAGCAGGCCTCCGGGACCAAGCTCCTACAATGAGCAGTTCTTC. Encoded protein: CASRPPGPSSYNEQFF.

The sample holds a few counts of this clone. Other DNA variants within this sample encode the same CDR3. The V gene is TRBV5-1, the J gene TRBJ2-7; 11 nucleotides align to TRBD2. CDR3 length: 14 amino acids. CDR1 SGHRS and CDR2 YFSETQ come from the germline V gene. With 1 base clipped from V and 4 bases from J, the junction kept 1 base outside the gene matches. The CDR3 protein is CASSLTSGSYEQYF. The CDR3 DNA reads TGCGCCAGCAGCTTGACTAGCGGGAGTTACGAGCAGTACTTC.

The chain joins TRBV5-1 to TRBJ2-7; 10 positions match TRBD2. Germline V lookup: CDR1 SGHRS, CDR2 YFSETQ. The CDR3 is made up of 15 amino acids. The V segment lost 3 bases and the J segment 0 bases; nucleotides outside the gene matches: 3. CDR3 DNA sequence: TGCGCCAGCAGCTCCGGACTAGCGGTCTCCTACGAGCAGTACTTC. Its protein is CASSSGLAVSYEQYF.

This clone was detected only once. The V and J genes are TRBV5-6 and TRBJ2-7, with a tentative D call TRBD1 (6 bases). CDR1 and CDR2 (germline): SGHDT, YYEEEE. Trimming removed 0 bases at V and 5 bases at J, with 9 bases between. The CDR3 is made up of 13 amino acids. CDR3 sequence (DNA): TGTGCCAGCAGCTTGGTCAGGGGCCACGAGCAGTACTTC. Protein: CASSLVRGHEQYF.

The genes are TRBV7-9 and TRBJ1-2, with 8 bases lining up with TRBD1. Unmatched junction bases numbered 9, after V lost 5 bases and J lost 4 bases. Germline V gene sequence: CDR1 SEHNR, CDR2 FQNEAQ (reference sequence). This CDR3 contains 15 residues. The CDR3 protein is CASSATGEFFYGYTF. The CDR3 DNA is TGTGCCAGCAGCGCGACAGGGGAATTTTTCTATGGCTACACCTTC.

The chain uses TRBV7-8 and TRBJ1-1; D possibly corresponds to TRBD1 (5 bases). CDR3 length equals 13 residues. Germline assignment: CDR1 SGHVS and CDR2 FQNEAQ. V was clipped by 2 bases and J by 8 bases, with 12 bases between them. CDR3 amino acids: CASSLLSGDEAFF. The CDR3 nucleotides read TGTGCCAGCAGCTTACTGTCCGGGGACGAAGCTTTCTTT. Using reference TRBV7-8 and TRBJ1-1 for the parts outside the CDR3, the full variable domain is GAGVSQSPRYKVAKRGQDVALRCDPISGHVSLFWYQQALGQGPEFLTYFQNEAQLDKSGLPSDRFFAERPEGSVSTLKIQRTQQEDSAVYLCASSLLSGDEAFFGQGTRLTVV.

The rearrangement joins TRBV2 to TRBJ2-7; D is ambiguous. Trimming took off 4 bases at V and 2 bases at J, with 12 bases between the two ends. The length of the CDR3 is 14 residues. Germline CDR1 reads SNHLY; CDR2 reads FYNNEI. CDR3 region: CASSALAQPYEQYF. The DNA of the CDR3 is TGTGCCAGCAGTGCCCTGGCACAGCCCTACGAGCAGTACTTC. Full variable domain (missing parts from reference TRBV2 and TRBJ2-7): EPEVTQTPSHQVTQMGQEVILRCVPISNHLYFYWYRQILGQKVEFLVSFYNNEISEKSEIFDDQFSVERPDGSNFTLKIRSTKLEDSAMYFCASSALAQPYEQYFGPGTRLTVT.

This chain links TRBV2 with TRBJ2-5; 11 bases fit TRBD1. Germline values: CDR1 SNHLY, CDR2 FYNNEI. The CDR3 is 15 residues long. Trimming removed 5 bases from V and 4 bases from J; junction bases left unmatched: 6. CDR3 DNA sequence: TGTGCCAGCAGTCTGGACAGGGGGCTAGTAGAGACCCAGTACTTC. It yields the protein CASSLDRGLVETQYF. Complete variable domain (other parts from reference TRBV2 and TRBJ2-5): EPEVTQTPSHQVTQMGQEVILRCVPISNHLYFYWYRQILGQKVEFLVSFYNNEISEKSEIFDDQFSVERPDGSNFTLKIRSTKLEDSAMYFCASSLDRGLVETQYFGPGTRLLVL.

This sequence joins TRBV19 and TRBJ2-7, with a weak D call TRBD2 (6 bases). The CDR3 has 15 residues. Germline CDR1 reads LNHDA; CDR2 reads SQIVND (reference sequence). Deletions cut 5 bases from V and 3 bases from J, with 17 bases between. CDR3 DNA: TGTGCCAGTAGTTTAGGAGGGCCCAGGAACTACGAGCAGTACTTC. Amino acid sequence: CASSLGGPRNYEQYF.